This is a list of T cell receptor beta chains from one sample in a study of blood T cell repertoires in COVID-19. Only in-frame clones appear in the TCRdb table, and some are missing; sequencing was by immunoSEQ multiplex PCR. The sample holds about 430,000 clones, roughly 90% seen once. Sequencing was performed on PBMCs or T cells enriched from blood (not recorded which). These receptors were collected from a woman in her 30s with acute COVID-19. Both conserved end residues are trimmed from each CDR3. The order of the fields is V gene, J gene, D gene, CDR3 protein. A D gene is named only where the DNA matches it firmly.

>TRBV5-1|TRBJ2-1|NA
ASSGGEFYEQF
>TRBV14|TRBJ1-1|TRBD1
ASSPWTGTTEAF
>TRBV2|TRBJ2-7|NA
ASSEQGYEQY
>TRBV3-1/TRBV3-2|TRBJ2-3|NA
ASSQEVGADTQY
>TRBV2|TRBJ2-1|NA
ASSGSQTSSYNEQF
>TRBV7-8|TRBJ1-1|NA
ASSLQGGLNTEAF
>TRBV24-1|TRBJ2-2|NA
ATSGNSKNTGELF
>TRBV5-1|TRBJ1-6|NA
ASSLEVSGSPLH
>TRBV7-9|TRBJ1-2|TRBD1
ASSLGRDSNYGYT
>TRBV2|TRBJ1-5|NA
ASSEANRGNQPQH
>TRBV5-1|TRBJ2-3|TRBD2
ASTASGGITDTQY
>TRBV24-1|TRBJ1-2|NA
ATSDWDKYYGYT
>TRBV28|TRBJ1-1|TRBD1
ASSTPPQGKFRNTEAF
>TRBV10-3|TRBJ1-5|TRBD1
AISDDRGSQPQH
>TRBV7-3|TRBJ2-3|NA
ASSLRIGRSSGDTQY
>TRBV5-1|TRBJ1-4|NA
ASSLGAGNNEKLF
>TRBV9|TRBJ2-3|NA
ASSDRRDTYTDTQY
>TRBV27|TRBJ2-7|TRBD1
ASSFTGDYEQY
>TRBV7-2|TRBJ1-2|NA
ASSGRGALHGYT
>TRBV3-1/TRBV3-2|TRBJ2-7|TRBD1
ASSLKGAAQSLYEQY
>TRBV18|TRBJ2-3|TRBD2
ASSPASGELADTQY
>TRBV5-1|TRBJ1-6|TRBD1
ASSLGQLDSPLH
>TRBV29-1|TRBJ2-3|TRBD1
SVGQATSTDTQY
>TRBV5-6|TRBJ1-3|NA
ASSLVPNSGNTIY
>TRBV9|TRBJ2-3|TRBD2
ASSVGGVSTDTQY
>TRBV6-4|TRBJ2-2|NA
ASSAAGPSGELF
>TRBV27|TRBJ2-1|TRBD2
ASSFNTWGLGSHGSYNEQF
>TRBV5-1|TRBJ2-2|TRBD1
ASSFGTENTGELF
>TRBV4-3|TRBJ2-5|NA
ASSQESGQETQY